The source of this T cell receptor (beta chain) is a study of blood T cells in healthy people across ages. Germline-derived CDR1 and CDR2 are ENHRY and SYGVKD. Trimming cost V 0 bases and J 6 bases; bases outside gene matches: 6. The CDR3 covers 16 residues. This clonotype occurred a few times. PCR was performed a second time for roughly 7 to 11 cycles using a sample-barcoded 5' primer and a J-beta primer mix. TCRdb called the 5' RACE reads again in MiXCR, with one record for every CDR3 protein. Of 980,000 or so distinct CDR3 sequences listed, about 48% were seen once; the top ten hold over 10%. The specimen sequenced was blood. This sequence originates from a man aged 25 to 40 in good health. This chain connects TRBV10-3 to TRBJ2-1; 9 nucleotides agree with TRBD2. The chain's CDR3 is CAISESSGGGANEQFF. CDR3 coding DNA: TGTGCCATCAGTGAGTCGTCGGGCGGGGGGGCCAATGAGCAGTTCTTC.